This T cell receptor beta chain was observed in a study of blood T cell repertoires in COVID-19. V was pared by 3 bases and J by 5 bases, with 4 bases of the junction left unmatched. CDR1 is SNHLY, CDR2 FYNNEI, per germline. The CDR3 extends over 15 amino acids. The method was immunoSEQ multiplex PCR; TCRdb's version includes in-frame clones alone and lacks a portion of them. The sample has roughly 50,000 clones; about four fifths are singletons. What was sequenced was peripheral blood. This rearrangement joins TRBV2 to TRBJ2-1, with 10 bases fitting TRBD2. The receptor was derived from a woman aged 55-70 years with acute or convalescent COVID-19. This chain's CDR3 is CASSESSGGDNEQFF. The CDR3 coding sequence is TGTGCCAGCAGTGAGTCTAGCGGGGGTGACAATGAGCAGTTCTTC.